This TCR beta chain derives from a study of blood T cell repertoires in COVID-19. The V and J ends lost 4 bases and 8 bases respectively, with 14 bases between them. The CDR3 has 13 amino acids. Looked up from germline, CDR1 is LGHNA and CDR2 is YNFKEQ. Original data processing: By means of reference gene primer amplification, nucleated cell counts were estimated. Here immunoSEQ multiplex PCR was the method, and the copy in TCRdb shows in-frame clones only, minus some. Clonal size and the V and J genes are those of that table, whereas D and trimming came from the DNA. The sample yields roughly 190,000 clones, more than 70% seen once.

The rearrangement joins TRBV4-2 to TRBJ1-2, with D unresolved. The sample taken for sequencing was peripheral blood. The receptor was isolated from a woman aged 40 to 50 who had recovered from COVID-19. The DNA for the CDR3 is TGTGCCAGCAGCCTAAGCGGGGATCGCGGCTACACCTTC. It yields the protein CASSLSGDRGYTF.